The rows below give T cell receptor beta chains drawn from one sample of a study of blood T cell repertoires in COVID-19. Assay: immunoSEQ multiplex PCR; the TCRdb copy retains only in-frame clones and omits some. The repertoire holds around 140,000 clones, with under 90% as singletons. The sample was peripheral blood. These receptors were taken from an older man who had recovered from COVID-19. Both conserved end residues are part of each CDR3. The D gene is left open where the match is weak. Not every row has a clone size; where given, it reads once, few, many or a size class.

J: TRBJ1-6; V: TRBV4-1; D: .; size: .; CDR3: CASSQDASGVSPLHF; DNA: TGCGCCAGCAGCCAAGATGCTTCAGGGGTTTCACCCCTCCACTTT
J: TRBJ2-7; V: TRBV6-5; D: .; size: .; CDR3: CASNSGREQYF; DNA: TGTGCCAGCAATAGCGGCCGCGAGCAGTACTTC
J: TRBJ1-5; V: TRBV5-6; D: TRBD1; size: few; CDR3: CASSLWGQGNQPQHF; DNA: TGTGCCAGCAGCTTGTGGGGACAGGGGAACCAGCCCCAGCATTTT
J: TRBJ1-5; V: TRBV19; D: .; size: .; CDR3: CASSSDSYSNQPQHF; DNA: TGTGCCAGTAGTAGCGACAGCTATAGCAATCAGCCCCAGCATTTT
J: TRBJ1-6; V: TRBV4-1; D: TRBD1; size: .; CDR3: CASSQDRGQGRNNSPLHF; DNA: TGCGCCAGCAGCCAAGATAGGGGGCAGGGAAGAAATAATTCACCCCTCCACTTT
J: TRBJ2-5; V: TRBV30; D: .; size: .; CDR3: CAWSVGGETQYF; DNA: TGTGCCTGGAGTGTCGGAGGAGAGACCCAGTACTTC
J: TRBJ2-1; V: TRBV18; D: .; size: once; CDR3: CASSPPGEYNEQFF; DNA: TGTGCCAGCTCACCCCCCGGGGAATACAATGAGCAGTTCTTC
J: TRBJ2-3; V: TRBV2; D: TRBD2; size: .; CDR3: CASSEGLAGGTDTQYF; DNA: TGTGCCAGCAGCGAGGGACTAGCGGGGGGCACAGATACGCAGTATTTT
J: TRBJ1-2; V: TRBV29-1; D: TRBD1; size: .; CDR3: CSLLEQGARTF; DNA: TGCAGCCTCTTGGAACAGGGGGCTAGGACCTTC
J: TRBJ1-4; V: TRBV7-2; D: .; size: .; CDR3: CASSPEVVGTVELFF; DNA: TGTGCCAGCAGCCCCGAGGTAGTTGGGACTGTTGAACTGTTTTTT
J: TRBJ1-1; V: TRBV27; D: TRBD1; size: .; CDR3: CASSLINAGHGDRGKNTEAFF; DNA: TGTGCCAGCAGTTTAATTAATGCGGGTCATGGGGACAGGGGGAAGAACACTGAAGCTTTCTTT
J: TRBJ2-7; V: TRBV6-5; D: TRBD2; size: .; CDR3: CASSYGGLAGGYEQYF; DNA: TGTGCCAGCAGTTACGGCGGGCTAGCGGGAGGTTACGAGCAGTACTTC
J: TRBJ2-7; V: TRBV2; D: .; size: .; CDR3: CASRKEQGYEQYF; DNA: TGTGCCAGCAGGAAGGAACAGGGCTACGAGCAGTACTTC
J: TRBJ2-7; V: TRBV30; D: TRBD1; size: once; CDR3: CACPRRDRDTEQYF; DNA: TGTGCCTGTCCCCGTCGGGACAGGGATACCGAGCAGTACTTC
J: TRBJ1-1; V: TRBV19; D: .; size: .; CDR3: CASRTYRNTEAFF; DNA: TGTGCCAGTAGGACATACAGGAACACTGAAGCTTTCTTT
J: TRBJ2-1; V: TRBV5-1; D: .; size: few; CDR3: CASSSRAVSYNEQFF; DNA: TGCGCCAGCAGCTCGAGGGCCGTCTCCTACAATGAGCAGTTCTTC
J: TRBJ2-2; V: TRBV24-1; D: TRBD1; size: .; CDR3: CATSDSSGQGTNTGELFF; DNA: TGTGCCACCAGTGATTCGAGCGGACAGGGGACGAACACCGGGGAGCTGTTTTTT
J: TRBJ2-5; V: TRBV10-2; D: .; size: .; CDR3: CASSVEKETQYF; DNA: TGCGCCAGCAGTGTGGAGAAAGAGACCCAGTACTTC
J: TRBJ1-2; V: TRBV11-1; D: .; size: .; CDR3: CASSFSRTANYGYTF; DNA: TGTGCCAGCAGCTTTAGCAGGACAGCTAACTATGGCTACACCTTC
J: TRBJ2-3; V: TRBV29-1; D: .; size: few; CDR3: CSVEQQGVGTDTQYF; DNA: TGCAGCGTTGAGCAACAGGGCGTAGGGACAGATACGCAGTATTTT
J: TRBJ1-6; V: TRBV6-5; D: TRBD1; size: .; CDR3: CASSTGGNNSPLHF; DNA: TGTGCCAGCAGTACAGGGGGGAATAATTCACCCCTCCACTTT
J: TRBJ2-7; V: TRBV4-3; D: TRBD2; size: .; CDR3: CASSQGTSGFYEQYF; DNA: TGCGCCAGCAGCCAAGGGACTAGCGGCTTCTACGAGCAGTACTTC
J: TRBJ2-2; V: TRBV19; D: TRBD1; size: .; CDR3: CASTSKGGTGYTGELFF; DNA: TGTGCCAGTACCTCAAAAGGAGGGACAGGATACACCGGGGAGCTGTTTTTT
J: TRBJ2-1; V: TRBV5-7; D: TRBD2; size: .; CDR3: CASSFINKRDYNEQFF; DNA: TGTGCCAGCAGCTTTATCAACAAGCGGGACTACAATGAGCAGTTCTTC
J: TRBJ2-7; V: TRBV2; D: .; size: .; CDR3: CASRETRLGDEQYF; DNA: TGTGCCAGCAGGGAGACTAGGTTGGGGGACGAGCAGTACTTC
J: TRBJ2-7; V: TRBV27; D: TRBD1; size: once; CDR3: CASSFGTAYEQYF; DNA: TGTGCCAGCAGTTTCGGGACAGCCTACGAGCAGTACTTC
J: TRBJ2-7; V: TRBV19; D: TRBD1; size: .; CDR3: CASSAPPTGGEGEQYF; DNA: TGTGCCAGTAGTGCCCCCCCGACAGGGGGGGAAGGAGAGCAGTACTTC
J: TRBJ1-5; V: TRBV30; D: .; size: .; CDR3: CATALGDDQPQHF; DNA: TGTGCCACGGCACTGGGAGATGATCAGCCCCAGCATTTT
J: TRBJ1-1; V: TRBV18; D: .; size: few; CDR3: CASSPPNGEAFF; DNA: TGTGCCAGCTCACCTCCGAACGGGGAAGCTTTCTTT
J: TRBJ2-6; V: TRBV21-1; D: .; size: .; CDR3: CASSKPYPGHLSGANVLTF; DNA: TGTGCCAGCAGCAAACCGTACCCAGGGCACCTCTCTGGGGCCAACGTCCTGACTTTC
J: TRBJ2-1; V: TRBV3-1/TRBV3-2; D: TRBD2; size: .; CDR3: CASSQAKLAGGYEQFF; DNA: TGTGCCAGCAGCCAAGCCAAACTAGCGGGAGGCTATGAGCAGTTCTTC
J: TRBJ1-2; V: TRBV4-1; D: .; size: .; CDR3: CASSQVWLGGRRENGYTF; DNA: TGCGCCAGCAGCCAAGTTTGGCTCGGGGGGCGCCGGGAAAATGGCTACACCTTC
J: TRBJ2-2; V: TRBV4-2; D: TRBD2; size: .; CDR3: CASSEGLAGGGELFF; DNA: TGTGCCAGCAGCGAGGGACTAGCGGGAGGCGGGGAGCTGTTTTTT
J: TRBJ2-5; V: TRBV9; D: TRBD1; size: once; CDR3: CASSVDPGQGRPQTQYF; DNA: TGTGCCAGCAGCGTAGACCCTGGACAGGGTAGACCCCAGACCCAGTACTTC
J: TRBJ2-7; V: TRBV27; D: .; size: .; CDR3: CASSLQAGEQYF; DNA: TGTGCCAGCAGTTTACAAGCCGGCGAGCAGTACTTC
J: TRBJ2-3; V: TRBV7-2; D: TRBD2; size: once; CDR3: CASSPGWGGRFDTQYF; DNA: TGTGCCAGCAGCCCCGGGTGGGGCGGGAGGTTTGATACGCAGTATTTT
J: TRBJ2-3; V: TRBV7-6; D: .; size: .; CDR3: CASSLVGGFTDTQYF; DNA: TGTGCCAGCAGCTTAGTGGGCGGGTTCACAGATACGCAGTATTTT
J: TRBJ2-3; V: TRBV6-5; D: TRBD1; size: .; CDR3: CASTLGQGSDTQYF; DNA: TGTGCCAGCACCTTGGGACAGGGTTCAGATACGCAGTATTTT
J: TRBJ2-4; V: TRBV30; D: TRBD2; size: .; CDR3: CAWSRTSGRAKNIQYF; DNA: TGTGCCTGGAGTCGGACTAGCGGGAGGGCCAAAAACATTCAGTACTTC
J: TRBJ1-2; V: TRBV10-3; D: .; size: .; CDR3: CAISEQGYGYTF; DNA: TGTGCCATCAGTGAGCAGGGGTATGGCTACACCTTC
J: TRBJ2-7; V: TRBV30; D: TRBD1; size: .; CDR3: CAWGTGNSYEQYF; DNA: TGTGCCTGGGGGACAGGGAACTCCTACGAGCAGTACTTC
J: TRBJ2-7; V: TRBV11-2; D: .; size: .; CDR3: CASSSLGGIPLGEQYF; DNA: TGTGCCAGCAGCTCCCTTGGGGGGATACCTTTGGGGGAGCAGTACTTC
J: TRBJ1-4; V: TRBV7-9; D: TRBD1; size: .; CDR3: CASSSEGATGEKLFF; DNA: TGTGCCAGCAGCTCGGAGGGGGCAACGGGTGAAAAACTGTTTTTT
J: TRBJ2-7; V: TRBV27; D: TRBD2; size: .; CDR3: CASMDPGTSGRIYEQYF; DNA: TGTGCCAGCATGGACCCCGGGACTAGCGGGAGGATCTACGAGCAGTACTTC
J: TRBJ1-6; V: TRBV5-5; D: TRBD1; size: few; CDR3: CASSRQGPISSPLHF; DNA: TGTGCCAGCAGCCGACAGGGTCCTATAAGTTCACCCCTCCACTTT
J: TRBJ2-7; V: TRBV6-6; D: TRBD1; size: few; CDR3: CASQTGTGYEQYF; DNA: TGTGCCAGCCAGACCGGGACAGGGTACGAGCAGTACTTC
J: TRBJ1-5; V: TRBV30; D: .; size: once; CDR3: CAWSGRVSNQPQHF; DNA: TGTGCCTGGAGTGGCAGGGTGAGCAATCAGCCCCAGCATTTT
J: TRBJ2-1; V: TRBV27; D: TRBD2; size: .; CDR3: CASSLPPPGLAGGPYNEQFF; DNA: TGTGCCAGCAGTTTGCCTCCCCCGGGACTAGCGGGAGGGCCATACAATGAGCAGTTCTTC
J: TRBJ2-3; V: TRBV3-1/TRBV3-2; D: .; size: few; CDR3: CASSPRGASEDTQYF; DNA: TGTGCCAGCAGCCCTCGAGGGGCTAGCGAAGATACGCAGTATTTT
J: TRBJ2-1; V: TRBV11-2; D: TRBD2; size: .; CDR3: CASSQTSGGSYNEQFF; DNA: TGTGCCAGCAGCCAAACTAGCGGGGGCTCCTACAATGAGCAGTTCTTC
J: TRBJ2-2; V: TRBV12-5; D: .; size: .; CDR3: CASGLFGVTGELFF; DNA: TGTGCTAGTGGTTTGTTCGGGGTCACCGGGGAGCTGTTTTTT
J: TRBJ2-1; V: TRBV24-1; D: TRBD2; size: .; CDR3: CATSDTGLADGNEQFF; DNA: TGTGCCACCAGTGATACCGGACTAGCGGACGGTAATGAGCAGTTCTTC
J: TRBJ1-3; V: TRBV2; D: .; size: .; CDR3: CASMMGGGANTIYF; DNA: TGTGCCAGCATGATGGGGGGAGGTGCAAACACCATATATTTT
J: TRBJ2-3; V: TRBV19; D: TRBD1; size: .; CDR3: CASSVQGVTDTQYF; DNA: TGTGCCAGTAGTGTACAGGGGGTTACAGATACGCAGTATTTT
J: TRBJ1-1; V: TRBV5-4; D: .; size: .; CDR3: CASSFGGLMNTEAFF; DNA: TGTGCCAGCAGCTTCGGCGGGCTGATGAACACTGAAGCTTTCTTT
J: TRBJ1-4; V: TRBV29-1; D: TRBD1; size: .; CDR3: CSVDAGTVTNEKLFF; DNA: TGCAGCGTTGACGCCGGGACAGTCACAAATGAAAAACTGTTTTTT
J: TRBJ1-1; V: TRBV10-3; D: TRBD1; size: few; CDR3: CAISDWDRDRFLPNTEAFF; DNA: TGTGCCATCAGTGATTGGGACCGGGACAGGTTCTTGCCGAACACTGAAGCTTTCTTT
J: TRBJ1-2; V: TRBV11-2; D: .; size: once; CDR3: CASSSLRGPYGYTF; DNA: TGTGCCAGCAGCTCCCTCAGGGGTCCCTATGGCTACACCTTC